The 31 T cell receptor beta chains below all came from one sample that was sequenced in a study of spatial heterogeneity in lung cancer. The time point was: sample taken at primary tumor resection. Using its own MiXCR run on the 5' RACE reads, TCRdb lists one record per CDR3 protein. The sample lists a few thousand distinct CDR3 sequences; roughly 8.7% were seen once. No antigen has been identified for these receptors. The study, taken as a whole, reports: One measure, the expanded intratumoral alpha and beta TCR count, tracked tumor mutation counts.

Source: lung tumor tissue, taken at surgery. Source of these receptors: a male donor with early-stage non-small cell lung cancer.

By sample share, this clonotype is medium-sized. This rearrangement joins TRBV7-8 to TRBJ1-6, with 7 bases identical to TRBD1. The V gene's germline CDR1 is SGHVS and CDR2 FQNEAQ. The trim removed 4 bases at V and 6 bases at J, leaving 6 bases unmatched. The CDR3 consists of 15 residues. CDR3 sequence reads: CASSSLQGGNSPLHF. For the CDR3, the DNA is TGTGCCAGCAGCTCCCTCCAGGGGGGTAATTCACCCCTCCACTTT.

This clonotype qualifies as medium-sized. This rearrangement joins TRBV30 to TRBJ2-7; 8 nucleotides agree with TRBD1. J was trimmed by 7 bases and V by 3 bases; bases with no gene match: 23. CDR3 length: 18 residues. CDR1 GTSNPN and CDR2 SVGIG come from the germline V gene (reference sequence). The CDR3 spells CAWSPLRPGGWESWEQYF. The DNA of the CDR3 is TGTGCCTGGAGCCCACTGAGGCCAGGGGGCTGGGAATCGTGGGAGCAGTACTTC.

The V and J genes are TRBV11-1 and TRBJ2-7; 7 nucleotides match TRBD1. The CDR3 is 13 residues long. CDR1 and CDR2 from the germline V gene are SGHAT and FQDESV (reference sequence). V gave up 4 bases and J gave up 5 bases; unmatched junction bases: 5. For the CDR3, the DNA is TGTGCCAGCAGCTCCCAGACAGGGAACGAGCAGTACTTC. As protein: CASSSQTGNEQYF.

This clonotype counts as medium-sized (0.01 to 0.1%). The rearrangement joins TRBV6-5 to TRBJ2-1; TRBD1 might be the D (6 bases). Germline V gene sequence: CDR1 MNHEY, CDR2 SVGAGI. The V end lost 1 base, the J end lost 2 bases, and 9 bases lay between the germline ends. This CDR3 has 15 amino acids. CDR3 DNA sequence: TGTGCCAGCAGTTACTTGGGGGCAGCCTACAATGAGCAGTTCTTC. The encoded protein is CASSYLGAAYNEQFF.

This clonotype is termed medium-sized (0.01 to 0.1%). The rearrangement links TRBV24-1 to TRBJ2-3; 8 bases align to TRBD1. CDR3 length: 15 amino acids. CDR1 is KGHDR, CDR2 SFDVKD, per germline. The trim removed 2 bases at V and 3 bases at J, leaving 3 bases unmatched. CDR3: CATSDYGQGTDTQYF. The CDR3 DNA sequence: TGTGCCACCAGTGATTACGGACAGGGTACAGATACGCAGTATTTT.

The V call is TRBV6-1, the J call TRBJ1-4; D may be TRBD1 (6 bases). The germline V and J ends were trimmed by 6 bases and 9 bases, with 20 bases remaining between them. Per the germline V gene, CDR1 is MNHNS and CDR2 is SASEGT. This CDR3 has 15 residues. The CDR3 protein is CASRDRDTYGKKLFF. CDR3 nucleotide sequence: TGTGCCAGCAGGGACCGGGACACCTATGGCAAAAAACTGTTTTTT.

The chain links TRBV6-5 to TRBJ2-3; D uncertain. The V end lost 5 bases, the J end lost 4 bases, and 7 bases lay between the germline ends. The CDR3 loop spans 12 amino acids. Germline CDR1 is MNHEY and CDR2 is SVGAGI. The DNA for the CDR3 is TGTGCCAGCAGTGACGCTCCAGATACGCAGTATTTT. It encodes CASSDAPDTQYF.

This clonotype ranks as medium-sized. The chain carries TRBV7-9 and TRBJ2-2, with 8 bases fitting TRBD1. Germline V gene lookup returns CDR1 SEHNR and CDR2 FQNEAQ (reference sequence). With 2 bases clipped from V and 4 bases from J, the junction kept 9 bases outside the gene matches. This CDR3 region has 17 residues. This CDR3 reads CASSLTGGHAGTGELFF. Written as DNA, the CDR3 is TGTGCCAGCAGCTTAACAGGGGGACATGCCGGCACCGGGGAGCTGTTTTTT.

This clonotype is medium-sized within its sample. The V and J genes are TRBV6-6 and TRBJ2-2; 10 positions match TRBD2. V lost 7 bases to trimming and J lost 7 bases; unmatched junction nucleotides: 12. The germline CDR1 and CDR2 sequences are MNHNY and SVGAGI (reference sequence). This CDR3 contains 16 residues. CDR3 sequence (DNA): TGTGCCAGCACCCAGAAGGGTAGCGGGGGGATCGGGGAGCTGTTTTTT. Protein: CASTQKGSGGIGELFF.

This clonotype rates as medium-sized. The CDR3, as DNA: TGTGCCAGCAGTTTATCACAGGGTCATCAGCCCCAGCATTTT. This gives the protein CASSLSQGHQPQHF. This chain uses TRBV28 with TRBJ1-5, with a possible D match to TRBD1 (6 bases). Germline lookup yields CDR1 MDHEN and CDR2 SYDVKM. V was pared by 1 base and J by 5 bases, with 9 bases between. CDR3 length: 14 residues.

By share, this clonotype ranks as medium-sized. The rearrangement joins TRBV10-3 to TRBJ2-7; D perhaps matches TRBD1 (5 bases). CDR1 is ENHRY, CDR2 SYGVKD, per germline. The V end was cut by 2 bases, the J end by 3 bases, with 14 bases between. CDR3 size: 15 residues. The CDR3 is CAISEQQGSLYEQYF. The CDR3 DNA reads as TGTGCCATCAGTGAGCAGCAGGGATCCCTCTACGAGCAGTACTTC.

This clonotype has a count of ten or more. The chain is built from TRBV5-1 and TRBJ1-3; 7 nucleotides agree with TRBD1. Per germline, CDR1 SGHRS and CDR2 YFSETQ. Trimming removed 5 bases from V and 0 bases from J; junction bases left unmatched: 2. The CDR3 loop spans 14 amino acids. CDR3 DNA sequence: TGCGCCAGCAGGACAGGGAGCTCTGGAAACACCATATATTTT. This gives the protein CASRTGSSGNTIYF.

The chain links TRBV7-3 to TRBJ1-2; 9 bases match TRBD1. Germline V gene lookup returns CDR1 SGHTA and CDR2 FQGTGA. Germline trimming cut 5 bases from V and 8 bases from J; bases unmatched to any gene: 9. The CDR3 is 14 residues long. DNA of the CDR3: TGTGCCAGCAGCCTACGTGGGACAGGGAAAGGCTACACCTTC. This gives the protein CASSLRGTGKGYTF.

Comment on this clonotype: The junction does not match germline at one end; this may be a read error. The rearrangement uses TRBV7-9 and TRBJ2-5; D is possibly TRBD2 (5 bases). CDR1 and CDR2 (germline): SEHNR, FQNEAQ (reference sequence). The CDR3 totals 10 residues. This CDR3 reads CASVGNPADF. CDR3 DNA: TGTGCCAGCGTTGGGAACCCAGCGGACTTC.

This clonotype was counted many times. The chain couples TRBV20-1 to TRBJ2-1; D possibly corresponds to TRBD2 (5 bases). Trimming took 0 bases from V and 3 from J, leaving 9 bases between them. CDR3 length: 14 residues. Germline CDR1 and CDR2: DFQATT and SNEGSKA (reference sequence). In nucleotides, the CDR3 is TGCAGTGCTAGAGATCTACGGGGCTACAATGAGCAGTTCTTC. It encodes CSARDLRGYNEQFF.

Details on this clonotype: The junction differs from germline at one of its ends, possibly a read error. The CDR3 loop is CANRRGPNTGELSF. The CDR3 coding sequence is TGTGCCAACCGGCGAGGACCGAACACCGGGGAGCTGTCTTTT. The V and J genes are TRBV11-2 and TRBJ2-2; TRBD2 is a possible D gene (5 bases). The CDR3 is made up of 14 amino acids. Germline values: CDR1 SGHAT, CDR2 FQNNGV.

In its sample, this clonotype is medium-sized. J is TRBJ2-5 and V is TRBV6-2 or TRBV6-3; 7 bases map to TRBD1. Losses at the gene ends were 0 bases for V and 1 base for J; bases not matched to a gene: 5. The V gene's germline CDR1 is MNHEY and CDR2 SVGEGT. The CDR3 covers 16 residues. CDR3 protein: CASSYSNPGGQETQYF. The DNA of the CDR3 is TGTGCCAGCAGTTACTCGAACCCAGGGGGCCAAGAGACCCAGTACTTC.

By share, this clonotype ranks as medium-sized (0.01 to 0.1%). This chain connects TRBV6-2 or TRBV6-3 to TRBJ1-5; TRBD1 might be the D (5 bases). V was clipped by 0 bases and J by 7 bases, with 10 bases between them. Germline lookup yields CDR1 MNHEY and CDR2 SVGEGT. CDR3 length equals 14 residues. CDR3 loop: CASSYSGARQPQHF. DNA for the CDR3: TGTGCCAGCAGTTACTCCGGGGCGAGGCAGCCCCAGCATTTT.

By sample share, this clonotype is medium-sized. The chain recombines TRBV28 with TRBJ2-6; D is uncertain. Germline CDR1 is MDHEN and CDR2 is SYDVKM. V lost 3 bases, J lost 4 bases, and 10 bases lay in between. The CDR3 runs to 15 residues. The CDR3 nucleotides are TGTGCCAGCAGTTTTGATGTCTACGGGGCCAACGTCCTGACTTTC. It is translated as CASSFDVYGANVLTF.

This clonotype counts as medium-sized. The chain employs TRBV20-1 and TRBJ2-7; possible D gene TRBD2, 6 bases. Germline V gene sequence: CDR1 DFQATT, CDR2 SNEGSKA (reference sequence). The CDR3 is made up of 13 amino acids. The V end lost 5 bases, the J end lost 5 bases, and 16 bases lay between the germline ends. The CDR3 DNA is TGCAGTGCTGGCCCTAGCGTGGAGGACGAGCAGTACTTC. Protein sequence: CSAGPSVEDEQYF.

The chain joins TRBV7-2 to TRBJ2-4, with D perhaps given as TRBD1 or TRBD2 (7 bases each). Germline values: CDR1 SGHTA, CDR2 FQGNSA. Trimming took 5 bases from V and 3 from J, leaving 20 bases between them. The CDR3 extends over 17 amino acids. The CDR3 loop is CASSPVSGGRDKNIQYF. DNA for the CDR3: TGTGCCAGCAGCCCCGTTTCAGGGGGGAGGGACAAAAACATTCAGTACTTC.

This clonotype has ten or more counts. The V gene is TRBV7-2, the J gene TRBJ1-2; TRBD1 is a possible D gene (6 bases). CDR1 is SGHTA, CDR2 FQGNSA, per germline. V lost 0 bases and J lost 3, with 14 bases in between. The CDR3 spans 16 residues. DNA of the CDR3: TGTGCCAGCAGCTTAGCTCCGGGGGGGGCGGACTATGGCTACACCTTC. Protein sequence: CASSLAPGGADYGYTF. Full variable domain (missing parts from reference TRBV7-2 and TRBJ1-2): GAGVSQSPSNKVTEKGKDVELRCDPISGHTALYWYRQSLGQGLEFLIYFQGNSAPDKSGLPSDRFSAERTGGSVSTLTIQRTQQEDSAVYLCASSLAPGGADYGYTFGSGTRLTVV.

This clonotype is categorized as medium-sized. The chain employs TRBV15 and TRBJ1-5, with D unresolved. The CDR3 runs 14 residues. Looked up from germline, CDR1 is LNHNV and CDR2 is YYDKDF (reference sequence). V was pared by 0 bases and J by 5 bases, with 8 bases between. CDR3 region: CATSRDRFDQPQHF. CDR3 DNA sequence: TGTGCCACCAGCAGAGATAGATTCGATCAGCCCCAGCATTTT.

The rearrangement links TRBV12-3 or TRBV12-4 to TRBJ2-5; TRBD1 aligns across 9 bases. Trimming at V came to 5 bases and at J to 5 bases, leaving 6 bases not matched to a gene. This CDR3 comprises 14 residues. This chain's CDR3 is CASSKTGGSETQYF. In DNA, the CDR3 is TGTGCCAGCAGTAAAACAGGGGGCTCGGAGACCCAGTACTTC.

By its share, this clonotype is medium-sized. This chain uses TRBV12-3 or TRBV12-4 with TRBJ2-5, with a weak D call TRBD1 (5 bases). The CDR3 is 13 amino acids. V lost 3 bases and J lost 3, with 8 bases in between. CDR3 nucleotide sequence: TGTGCCAGCAGTTTTGACAGCGAAGAGACCCAGTACTTC. Translation gives CASSFDSEETQYF.

Sample share makes this clonotype medium-sized. The rearrangement joins TRBV7-2 to TRBJ2-5, with D perhaps TRBD2 (5 bases). The CDR3 is 14 residues long. Germline V gene lookup returns CDR1 SGHTA and CDR2 FQGNSA. Trimming cost V 2 bases and J 1 base, with 8 bases left between them. CDR3 sequence reads: CASSLRTGQETQYF. The DNA for the CDR3 is TGTGCCAGCAGCTTAAGGACTGGCCAAGAGACCCAGTACTTC.

This clonotype is labeled medium-sized. V gene TRBV29-1 combines with J gene TRBJ1-5; D is unclear. Trimming shortened V by 5 bases and J by 5 bases, and 13 bases separated the two germline ends. The CDR3 is 13 residues long. Germline CDR1 SQVTM, CDR2 ANQGSEA. The CDR3 reads CSVCADGDQPQHF. In DNA form, the CDR3 reads TGCAGCGTTTGTGCAGATGGAGATCAGCCCCAGCATTTT. Complete variable domain (other parts from reference TRBV29-1 and TRBJ1-5): SAVISQKPSRDICQRGTSLTIQCQVDSQVTMMFWYRQQPGQSLTLIATANQGSEATYESGFVIDKFPISRPNLTFSTLTVSNMSPEDSSIYLCSVCADGDQPQHFGDGTRLSIL.

This clonotype qualifies as medium-sized (0.01 to 0.1%). CDR3 residues: CASSTRTSPSSYNEQFF. DNA of the CDR3: TGTGCCAGTAGTACTCGGACTAGTCCGAGCTCCTACAATGAGCAGTTCTTC. The rearrangement joins TRBV19 to TRBJ2-1; 7 bases fit TRBD2. This CDR3 region has 17 residues. Germline V gene lookup returns CDR1 LNHDA and CDR2 SQIVND (reference sequence). Trimming removed 4 bases from V and 0 bases from J; junction bases left unmatched: 9.

By its share, this clonotype is medium-sized. The rearrangement uses TRBV20-1 and TRBJ2-1; unclear D gene. Germline-derived CDR1 and CDR2 are DFQATT and SNEGSKA (reference sequence). The CDR3 loop spans 13 amino acids. V lost 0 bases to trimming and J lost 9 bases, with 12 bases between them. The CDR3 region has the DNA TGCAGTGCTAGAGATCCCGTATTTCTTGAGCAGTTCTTC. As protein: CSARDPVFLEQFF.

This clonotype is classed as medium-sized. The genes are TRBV10-2 and TRBJ2-3; D not resolved. CDR3 size: 11 residues. With 6 bases removed from V and 3 bases from J, the gap between germline ends came to 4 bases. The germline CDR1 and CDR2 sequences are WSHSY and SAAADI. The CDR3 sequence is CASRVTDTQYF. In nucleotides, the CDR3 is TGCGCCAGCAGGGTTACAGATACGCAGTATTTT.

The sample holds many counts of this clonotype. The chain couples TRBV23-1 to TRBJ2-1; D remains ambiguous. TRBV23-1 is given ORF status, its function remaining uncertain. Deletions cut 4 bases from V and 8 bases from J, with 9 bases between. The CDR3 sequence is 12 residues long. Written as DNA, the CDR3 is TGCGCCAGCAGTCGGGTCAGTTATGAGCAGTTCTTC. Its translation is CASSRVSYEQFF.